The rows below give T cell receptor beta chains drawn from one sample of a study of T cells after yellow fever vaccination. MiXCR, run by TCRdb on the 5' RACE reads, gives a single entry per CDR3 protein. Of some 560,000 distinct CDR3 sequences listed, around 16% are singletons. The source was PBMCs, collected 5 days after the first yellow fever vaccination. These receptor sequences come from a man aged 18 to 35 who received the YFV17D yellow fever vaccine. Each CDR3 is given without its conserved first and last residue. Rows give clone size only sometimes, using once, few, many, or a class for an expanded clone.

V: TRBV5-1
J: TRBJ1-1
size: many
CDR3: ASSSGQGLSEAF

V: TRBV7-2
J: TRBJ1-2
size: -
CDR3: ASSSGTDKVLGYT

V: TRBV4-1
J: TRBJ2-1
size: -
CDR3: ASSQVGASEQF

V: TRBV27
J: TRBJ1-1
size: -
CDR3: ASGRDGPRIGEAF

V: TRBV20-1
J: TRBJ1-6
size: -
CDR3: SAREGVLVDSPLH

V: TRBV5-1
J: TRBJ2-1
size: few
CDR3: ASTIYNEQF

V: TRBV30
J: TRBJ1-5
size: -
CDR3: AWSGLQTDQPQH

V: TRBV5-1
J: TRBJ2-5
size: -
CDR3: ASSPAPQETQY

V: TRBV6-5
J: TRBJ1-2
size: -
CDR3: ASSYSGRGNFGGYT

V: TRBV27
J: TRBJ2-5
size: few
CDR3: ASTETGGGTQY

V: TRBV7-9
J: TRBJ2-3
size: few
CDR3: ASSQLNRGTDTQY

V: TRBV6-5
J: TRBJ1-3
size: many
CDR3: ASKTLQGSGNTIY

V: TRBV20-1
J: TRBJ2-2
size: many
CDR3: SARPWTGGDTGELF

V: TRBV6-1
J: TRBJ2-2
size: few
CDR3: ASSEFGLHGANTGELF

V: TRBV6-2/TRBV6-3
J: TRBJ2-1
size: few
CDR3: ASSYSRQGNNEQF

V: TRBV12-3/TRBV12-4
J: TRBJ2-7
size: many
CDR3: ASSFGQLYEQY

V: TRBV7-3
J: TRBJ2-1
size: few
CDR3: ASSVQGFYNEQF

V: TRBV29-1
J: TRBJ2-3
size: few
CDR3: SPVRTPFCTDTQY

V: TRBV7-9
J: TRBJ1-3
size: many
CDR3: ASSLVGIPGNTIY

V: TRBV7-6
J: TRBJ2-7
size: few
CDR3: ASSLNPDMGGHEQY

V: TRBV7-2
J: TRBJ2-3
size: -
CDR3: ASSLDTGLGTDTQY

V: TRBV7-3
J: TRBJ2-6
size: -
CDR3: ASSSSPPGANVLT

V: TRBV6-2/TRBV6-3
J: TRBJ2-5
size: few
CDR3: ASSGVAGGETQY

V: TRBV5-1
J: TRBJ2-1
size: few
CDR3: ASSWGQGAMNEQF

V: TRBV6-2/TRBV6-3
J: TRBJ1-5
size: -
CDR3: ASSFLSRTGASNQPQH

V: TRBV10-3
J: TRBJ1-1
size: -
CDR3: AISRGQGNTEAF

V: TRBV30
J: TRBJ2-3
size: few
CDR3: AWTGDTQY

V: TRBV7-2
J: TRBJ2-3
size: few
CDR3: ASSIGPETDTQY

V: TRBV12-3/TRBV12-4
J: TRBJ1-2
size: few
CDR3: ASSFLRGRGYT

V: TRBV6-1
J: TRBJ1-3
size: -
CDR3: ASSGTGRNTIY

V: TRBV20-1
J: TRBJ2-3
size: -
CDR3: SARGLAGSTDTQY

V: TRBV7-9
J: TRBJ1-6
size: -
CDR3: ASSLTIESAPLH

V: TRBV6-1
J: TRBJ1-6
size: -
CDR3: ASGQTGQGISPHH

V: TRBV5-5
J: TRBJ1-2
size: few
CDR3: ASSLTRDTGTYGYT

V: TRBV12-3/TRBV12-4
J: TRBJ2-5
size: many
CDR3: ASSPRFVGETQY

V: TRBV7-3
J: TRBJ1-5
size: few
CDR3: ASSLTDGKPQH

V: TRBV7-9
J: TRBJ2-1
size: few
CDR3: ASSWGLGVYNEQF

V: TRBV7-3
J: TRBJ2-3
size: few
CDR3: ASSKGSGGRDTQY

V: TRBV5-4
J: TRBJ2-7
size: few
CDR3: ASSGGPSSYEQY

V: TRBV19
J: TRBJ2-5
size: -
CDR3: ASSIGGPIQETQY

V: TRBV9
J: TRBJ2-2
size: -
CDR3: ASRNPLRSGELF

V: TRBV18
J: TRBJ2-3
size: few
CDR3: ASSPTSPRDTQY

V: TRBV7-6
J: TRBJ2-5
size: -
CDR3: ASSLWAAAQETQY

V: TRBV4-1
J: TRBJ1-3
size: once
CDR3: ASSQVPAGNTIY

V: TRBV29-1
J: TRBJ1-2
size: few
CDR3: SAYIGQGADYGYT

V: TRBV5-6
J: TRBJ1-2
size: few
CDR3: ASSLSQAGSSGYT